A single T cell receptor (beta chain) is shown here with its context. This sample was included in a study of blood T cell repertoires in COVID-19. Study overall: COVID-19 samples collected from the United States, Italy and Spain covered acute and convalescent phases.

The repertoire was sequenced with immunoSEQ multiplex PCR; TCRdb's copy has only in-frame clones and lacks some. This sample has approximately 46,000 clones, with less than 90% found just once. With V trimmed by 3 bases and J by 0 bases, 8 bases remained unmatched. CDR3 length equals 17 residues. Germline V lookup: CDR1 LNHDA, CDR2 SQIVND (reference sequence). Sequencing used peripheral blood. The J gene is TRBJ1-5, the V gene TRBV19; TRBD1 matches at 7 bases. This TCR was recovered from a human donor in a cohort sampled during active COVID-19. CDR3 region: CASSIRDSQYSNQPQHF. DNA of the CDR3: TGTGCCAGTAGTATTAGGGACAGTCAATATAGCAATCAGCCCCAGCATTTT.